This paragraph covers one T cell receptor (beta chain) sequence. These data come from a study of blood T cell repertoires in COVID-19. On the study more broadly: The United States, Italy and Spain were the sources of the acute and convalescent COVID-19 samples. The cDNA or gDNA used as material had been derived from T cells, B-cell-depleted T cells, or PBMCs.

The germline V gene encodes CDR1 SEHNR and CDR2 FQNEAQ (reference sequence). The germline V and J ends were trimmed by 3 bases and 0 bases, with 20 bases remaining between them. The CDR3 has 19 amino acids. Authors' methods: The authors estimated nucleated cell counts from reference gene primer amplification. Here immunoSEQ multiplex PCR was the method, and the copy in TCRdb shows in-frame clones only, minus some. The D gene and trimming were derived from the DNA, and the V and J assignments and clone size from that table. The repertoire holds roughly 84,000 clones, with just under 85% as singletons.

The rearrangement joins TRBV7-9 to TRBJ1-4; a possible D gene is TRBD1 (6 bases). Sequencing used peripheral blood. The sequence was obtained from an older man with active or convalescent COVID-19. The CDR3 loop reads CASSFVTGSQDATNEKLFF. The CDR3 DNA sequence: TGTGCCAGCAGCTTCGTCACAGGGTCCCAGGATGCAACTAATGAAAAACTGTTTTTT.